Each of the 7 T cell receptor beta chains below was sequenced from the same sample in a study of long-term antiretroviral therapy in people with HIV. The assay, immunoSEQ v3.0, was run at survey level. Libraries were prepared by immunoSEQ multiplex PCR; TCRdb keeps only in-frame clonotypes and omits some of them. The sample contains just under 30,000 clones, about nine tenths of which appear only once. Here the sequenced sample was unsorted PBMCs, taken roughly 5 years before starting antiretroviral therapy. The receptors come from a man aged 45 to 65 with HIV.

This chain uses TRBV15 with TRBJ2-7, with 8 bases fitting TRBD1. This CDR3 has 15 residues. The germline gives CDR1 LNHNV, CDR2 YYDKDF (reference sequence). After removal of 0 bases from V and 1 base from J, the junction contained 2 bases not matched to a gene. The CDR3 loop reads CATSRDQGASYEQYF. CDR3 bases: TGTGCCACCAGCAGAGATCAGGGGGCATCCTACGAGCAGTACTTC.

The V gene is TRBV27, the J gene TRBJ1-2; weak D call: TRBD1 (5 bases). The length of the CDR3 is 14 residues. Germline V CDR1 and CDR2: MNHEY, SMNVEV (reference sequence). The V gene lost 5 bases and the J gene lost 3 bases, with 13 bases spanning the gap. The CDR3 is CASSARDHYYGYTF. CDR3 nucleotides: TGTGCCAGCAGTGCCAGGGACCATTACTATGGCTACACCTTC.

The CDR3 nucleotides are TGTGCCAGCAGCCTAAGGGGGCCAACAGATAATTCACCCCTCCACTTT. It codes for CASSLRGPTDNSPLHF. The chain joins TRBV7-9 to TRBJ1-6, with 7 bases identical to TRBD1. V gave up 5 bases and J gave up 5 bases; unmatched junction bases: 9. The CDR3 spans 16 residues. The germline CDR1 and CDR2 sequences are SEHNR and FQNEAQ (reference sequence).

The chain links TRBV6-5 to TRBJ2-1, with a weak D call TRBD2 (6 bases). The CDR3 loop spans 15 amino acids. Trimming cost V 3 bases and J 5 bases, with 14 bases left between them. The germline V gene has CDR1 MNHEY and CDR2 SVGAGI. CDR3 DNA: TGTGCCAGCAGTTATAGCGGCCCCCGGAACAATGAGCAGTTCTTC. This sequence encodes CASSYSGPRNNEQFF.

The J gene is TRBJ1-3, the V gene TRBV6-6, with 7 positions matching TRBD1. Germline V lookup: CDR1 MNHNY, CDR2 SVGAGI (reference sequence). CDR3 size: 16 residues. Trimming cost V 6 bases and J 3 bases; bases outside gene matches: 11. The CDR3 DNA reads TGTGCCAGCAGCACCCCGGACAGGACTGGTGGAAACACCATATATTTT. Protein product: CASSTPDRTGGNTIYF.

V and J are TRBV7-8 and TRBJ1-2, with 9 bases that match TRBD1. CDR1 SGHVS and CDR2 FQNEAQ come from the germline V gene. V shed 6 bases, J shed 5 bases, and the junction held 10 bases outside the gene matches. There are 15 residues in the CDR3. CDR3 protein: CASSLAGTGRYGYTF. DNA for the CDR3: TGTGCCAGCAGTCTGGCCGGGACAGGGCGGTATGGCTACACCTTC.

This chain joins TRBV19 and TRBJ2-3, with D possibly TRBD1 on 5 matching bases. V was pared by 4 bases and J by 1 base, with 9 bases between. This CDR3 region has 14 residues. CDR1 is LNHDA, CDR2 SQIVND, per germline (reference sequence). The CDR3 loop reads CASSRSTGTDTQYF. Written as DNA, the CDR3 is TGTGCCAGTAGTAGATCGACAGGCACAGATACGCAGTATTTT.